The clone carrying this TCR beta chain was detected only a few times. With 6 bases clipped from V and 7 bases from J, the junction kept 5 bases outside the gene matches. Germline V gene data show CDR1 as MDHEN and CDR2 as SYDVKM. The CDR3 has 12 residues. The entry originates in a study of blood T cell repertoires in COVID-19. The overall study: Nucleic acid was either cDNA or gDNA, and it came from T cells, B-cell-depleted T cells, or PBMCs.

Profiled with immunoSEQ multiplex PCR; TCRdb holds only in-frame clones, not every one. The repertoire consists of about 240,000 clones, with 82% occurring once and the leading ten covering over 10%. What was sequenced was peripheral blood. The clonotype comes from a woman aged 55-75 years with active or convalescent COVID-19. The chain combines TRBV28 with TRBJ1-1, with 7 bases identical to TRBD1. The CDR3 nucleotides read TGTGCCAGCAGCCGGGACAGCCATGAAGCTTTCTTT. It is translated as CASSRDSHEAFF. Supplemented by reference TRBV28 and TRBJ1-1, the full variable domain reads DVKVTQSSRYLVKRTGEKVFLECVQDMDHENMFWYRQDPGLGLRLIYFSYDVKMKEKGDIPEGYSVSREKKERFSLILESASTNQTSMYLCASSRDSHEAFFGQGTRLTVV.